The sequence of this TCR beta chain was determined in a study of spatial heterogeneity in lung cancer. For the study at large: Within tumor regions, the number of TCR transcripts tracked closely with a T cell module score obtained from matched bulk RNA-seq. Overall study findings and caveats: One measure, the expanded intratumoral alpha and beta TCR count, tracked tumor mutation counts.

Indicated time point: sample taken at primary tumor resection. Unsorted tumor, nontumor lung tissue or cryopreserved PBMC supplied the whole RNA. This clonotype was detected a few times. Its antigen is currently unknown. On each TCR cDNA molecule, a unique molecular identifier was present. MiXCR, applied by TCRdb to the 5' RACE reads, yields one record per CDR3 protein. The table lists tens of thousands of distinct CDR3 sequences, approximately 15% of them singletons, with 30% to 40% in the top ten. Losses at the gene ends were 2 bases for V and 1 base for J; bases not matched to a gene: 5. The CDR3 is made up of 14 amino acids. In germline, CDR1 is GTSNPN, CDR2 SVGIG (reference sequence).

This rearrangement joins TRBV30 to TRBJ2-7; 7 bases match TRBD2. The receptor was isolated from a female donor with early-stage non-small cell lung cancer. The sequencing here drew on lung tumor tissue, taken at surgery. CDR3 bases: TGTGCCTGGAGTTTTGCGGGGGTATCCTACGAGCAGTACTTC. Its protein is CAWSFAGVSYEQYF.